This TCR beta chain was observed in a study of cytomegalovirus exposure and HLA in healthy donors (dated by TCRdb to 2017 to 2019). Study-wide context: A later analysis indicated that the 90 to 150 validation repertoires were generated on the platform also employed for the approximately 700 repertoires of the first cohort. The study aimed to test whether cataloging public T cell receptors could reveal signatures of past pathogen exposure. Along with the roughly 710-subject first cohort, a separate validation cohort of over a hundred different subjects was used. High-throughput TCR immunosequencing, statistical association of individual TCRs with disease status, and machine learning were combined to predict cytomegalovirus infection status.

The donors belonged to the validation cohort of around 120 subjects, which was separate from the approximately 700-subject first cohort. The library was prepared using the immunoSEQ multiplex PCR assay. From the authors' description of their analysis: A statistical classification framework was developed to diagnose cytomegalovirus status using the catalog of TCR beta chain sequences. TCRdb's version of the immuneACCESS table is confined to in-frame rearrangements and falls short of the full clone set. An unresolved V gene accounts for under half of the shortfall where checked; the remainder is of unknown origin. The V and J calls and clone size come from that table; D and trimming were worked out from the DNA. In all, the sample holds around 250,000 clones, and 90% of those were seen once. The top ten constitute under 0.4% of the sample. The CDR3 sequence holds 15 residues, the cysteine and phenylalanine included. Only the CDR3 region is kept as DNA, spanning 45 bases read in frame from base 1. CDR1 and CDR2 are drawn from the germline V gene (reference sequence): SEHNR, FQNEAQ. Clipping removes 5 bases from V and 5 bases from J, with 7 as the unmatched junction base count.

Overall study results and their limits: In vitro tests confirmed that a few of the cytomegalovirus-associated TCR beta chains recognize cytomegalovirus antigens. According to the authors, the approach could potentially be generalized to other disease states and immunological phenotypes. Most TCR sequences were seen in very few donors, while some public TCRs were found in many individuals. A total of about 150 TCR beta chains were listed by the study as associated with cytomegalovirus. The classifier was reported to diagnose cytomegalovirus status with high specificity and sensitivity in both the original cohort and the validation cohort. A later analysis lacked HLA typing for the validation cohort, so it scored co-occurrence in that cohort across all 110 or so repertoires. A later analysis found that TCRs clustered in the first cohort also tended to co-occur in the roughly 120 validation repertoires, with 94% of cluster scores above 0.

With regard to this clone: No cognate antigen has been identified for it. The sample holds no much larger clone one base away, and base qualities are not on file.

Sequencing was performed on PBMCs. This receptor was obtained from a woman aged 18-29 years in good health and CMV-seronegative. This sequence uses TRBV7-9 and TRBJ1-2; the junction holds 11 bases that match TRBD1. The base sequence is TGTGCCAGCAGCAACCCGGGACAGGGGGTTTATGGCTACACCTTC. Its translation reads: CASSNPGQGVYGYTF. Beyond the CDR3, the reference TRBV7-9 and TRBJ1-2 genes provide the residues; the full variable domain reads: DTGVSQNPRHKITKRGQNVTFRCDPISEHNRLYWYRQTLGQGPEFLTYFQNEAQLEKSRLLSDRFSAERPKGSFSTLEIQRTEQGDSAMYLCASSNPGQGVYGYTFGSGTRLTVV.